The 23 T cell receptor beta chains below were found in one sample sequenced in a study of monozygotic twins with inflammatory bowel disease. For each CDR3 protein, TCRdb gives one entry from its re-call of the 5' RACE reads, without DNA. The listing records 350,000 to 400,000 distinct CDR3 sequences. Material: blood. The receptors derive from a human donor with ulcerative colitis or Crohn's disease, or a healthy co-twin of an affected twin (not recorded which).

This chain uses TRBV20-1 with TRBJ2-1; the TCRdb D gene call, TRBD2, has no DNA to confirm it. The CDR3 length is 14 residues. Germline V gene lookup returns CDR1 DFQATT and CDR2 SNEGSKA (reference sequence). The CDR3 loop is CSAPWRGDYNEQFF.

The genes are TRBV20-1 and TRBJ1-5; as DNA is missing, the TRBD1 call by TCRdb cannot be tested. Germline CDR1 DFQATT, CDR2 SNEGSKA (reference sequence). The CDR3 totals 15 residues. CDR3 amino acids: CSARDPGQGSQPQHF.

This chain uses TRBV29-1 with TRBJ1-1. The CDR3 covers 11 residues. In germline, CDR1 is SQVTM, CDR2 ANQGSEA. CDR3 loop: CSVWRVTEAFF.

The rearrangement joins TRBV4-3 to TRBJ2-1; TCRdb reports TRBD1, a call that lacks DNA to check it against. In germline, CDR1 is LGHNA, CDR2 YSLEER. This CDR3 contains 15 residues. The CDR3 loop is CASSQARQGVNEQFF.

This CDR3 is CASSLYQGPQHF. The chain couples TRBV7-6 to TRBJ1-5; TCRdb's D call, TRBD1, is unchecked because there is no DNA. The CDR3 extends over 12 amino acids. Germline CDR1 SGHVS, CDR2 FNYEAQ.

This CDR3 is CATDSGRRSANTGELFF. The genes are TRBV24-1 and TRBJ2-2; the D gene TCRdb calls, TRBD1, cannot be checked with no DNA. The length of the CDR3 is 17 residues. Germline V gene sequence: CDR1 KGHDR, CDR2 SFDVKD.

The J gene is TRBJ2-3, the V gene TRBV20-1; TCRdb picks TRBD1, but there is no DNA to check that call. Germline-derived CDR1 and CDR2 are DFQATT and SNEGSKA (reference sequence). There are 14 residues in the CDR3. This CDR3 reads CSAGDRGSTDTQYF.

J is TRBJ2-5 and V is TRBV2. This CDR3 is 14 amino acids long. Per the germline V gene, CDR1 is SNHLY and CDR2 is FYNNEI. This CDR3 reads CASRTQVNQETQYF.

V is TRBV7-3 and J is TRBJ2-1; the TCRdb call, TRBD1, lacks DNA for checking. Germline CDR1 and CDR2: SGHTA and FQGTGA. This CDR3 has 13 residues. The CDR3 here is CASSGTAYNEQFF.

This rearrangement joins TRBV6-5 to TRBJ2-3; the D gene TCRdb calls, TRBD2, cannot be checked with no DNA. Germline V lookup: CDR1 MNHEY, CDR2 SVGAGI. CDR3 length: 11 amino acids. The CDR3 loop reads CASKEADTQYF.

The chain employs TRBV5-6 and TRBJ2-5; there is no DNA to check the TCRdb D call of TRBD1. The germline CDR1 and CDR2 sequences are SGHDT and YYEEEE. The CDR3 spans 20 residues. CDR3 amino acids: CASSLEFGTGGAGGRETQYF.

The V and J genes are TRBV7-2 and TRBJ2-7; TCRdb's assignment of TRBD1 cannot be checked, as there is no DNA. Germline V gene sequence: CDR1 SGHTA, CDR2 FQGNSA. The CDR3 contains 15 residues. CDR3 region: CASSGAGTGSNEQYF.

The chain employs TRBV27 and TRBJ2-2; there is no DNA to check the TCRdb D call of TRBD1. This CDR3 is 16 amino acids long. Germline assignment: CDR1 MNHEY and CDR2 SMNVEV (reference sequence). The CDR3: CASTPMTGGSTGELFF.

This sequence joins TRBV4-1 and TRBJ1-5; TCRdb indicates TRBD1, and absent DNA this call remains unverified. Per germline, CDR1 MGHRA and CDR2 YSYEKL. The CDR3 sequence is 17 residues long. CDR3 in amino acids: CASSPTVTVNSNQPQHF.

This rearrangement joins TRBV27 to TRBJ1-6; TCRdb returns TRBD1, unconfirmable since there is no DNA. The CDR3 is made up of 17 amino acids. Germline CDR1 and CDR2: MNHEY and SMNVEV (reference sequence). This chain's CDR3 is CASSYGQLGSYNSPLHF.

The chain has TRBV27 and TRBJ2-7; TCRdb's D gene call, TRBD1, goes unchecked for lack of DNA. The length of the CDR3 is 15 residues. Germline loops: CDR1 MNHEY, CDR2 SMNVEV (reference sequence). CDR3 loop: CASSQRGTTSYEQYF.

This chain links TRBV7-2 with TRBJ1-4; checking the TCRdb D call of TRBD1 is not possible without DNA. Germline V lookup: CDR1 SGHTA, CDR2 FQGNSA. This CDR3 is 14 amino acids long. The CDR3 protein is CASRRQGAGEKLFF.

CDR3 residues: CSAYRRTSNQPQHF. The chain combines TRBV20-1 with TRBJ1-5. The germline V gene has CDR1 DFQATT and CDR2 SNEGSKA (reference sequence). CDR3 length equals 14 residues.

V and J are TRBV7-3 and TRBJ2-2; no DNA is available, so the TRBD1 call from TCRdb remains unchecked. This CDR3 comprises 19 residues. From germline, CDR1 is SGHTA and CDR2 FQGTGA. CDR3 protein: CASSLRGGQRGKVTGELFF.

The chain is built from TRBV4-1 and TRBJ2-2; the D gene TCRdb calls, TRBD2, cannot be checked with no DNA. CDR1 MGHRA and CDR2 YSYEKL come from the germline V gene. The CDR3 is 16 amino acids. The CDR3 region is CASSQRTLTNTGELFF.

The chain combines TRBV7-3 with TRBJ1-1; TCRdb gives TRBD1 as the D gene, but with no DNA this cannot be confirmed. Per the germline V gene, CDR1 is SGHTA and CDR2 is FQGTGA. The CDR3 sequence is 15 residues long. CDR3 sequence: CASSLTGGLNTEAFF.

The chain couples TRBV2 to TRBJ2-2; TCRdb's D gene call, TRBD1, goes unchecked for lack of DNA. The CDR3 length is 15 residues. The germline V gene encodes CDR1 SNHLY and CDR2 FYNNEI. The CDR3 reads CASSRTGANTGELFF.

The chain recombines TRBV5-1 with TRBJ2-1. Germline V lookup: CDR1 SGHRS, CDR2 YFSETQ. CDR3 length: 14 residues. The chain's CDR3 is CASSTGNSYNEQFF.